This entry features one TCR beta chain sequence. This sample is drawn from a study of blood T cell repertoires in COVID-19. Clones were sequenced by immunoSEQ multiplex PCR, and TCRdb holds only the in-frame ones, with some missing. The sample has 25,000 to 30,000 clones; 65% to 70% are singletons. V was clipped by 6 bases and J by 3 bases, with 18 bases between them. The CDR3 runs 16 residues. CDR1 and CDR2 (germline): LNHDA, SQIVND (reference sequence). Sequencing was carried out using peripheral blood. The sequence was collected from a human donor in a cohort sampled during active COVID-19. This sequence joins TRBV19 and TRBJ2-1; D is perhaps TRBD2 (5 bases). Written as DNA, the CDR3 is TGTGCCAGTAGAACCCGACATGAGGGTATCTACAATGAGCAGTTCTTC. Amino acids: CASRTRHEGIYNEQFF.